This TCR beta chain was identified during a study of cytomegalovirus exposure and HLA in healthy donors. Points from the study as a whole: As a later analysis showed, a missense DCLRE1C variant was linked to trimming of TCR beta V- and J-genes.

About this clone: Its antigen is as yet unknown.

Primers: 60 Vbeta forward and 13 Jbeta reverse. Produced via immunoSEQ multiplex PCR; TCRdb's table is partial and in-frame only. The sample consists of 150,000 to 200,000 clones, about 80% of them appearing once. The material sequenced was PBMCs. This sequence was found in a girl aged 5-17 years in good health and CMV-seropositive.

The CDR3 nucleotides read TGTGCCAGCAGCTTGGTACAGGGGTACGAGCAGTACTTC. It is translated as CASSLVQGYEQYF. The chain is built from TRBV5-6 and TRBJ2-7, with 7 bases lining up with TRBD1. Trimming took 0 bases from V and 4 from J; bases not matched to a gene: 1. The CDR3 runs to 13 residues. Germline-derived CDR1 and CDR2 are SGHDT and YYEEEE. Combining the CDR3 with reference TRBV5-6 and TRBJ2-7 gives the whole variable domain DAGVTQSPTHLIKTRGQQVTLRCSPKSGHDTVSWYQQALGQGPQFIFQYYEEEERQRGNFPDRFSGHQFPNYSSELNVNALLLGDSALYLCASSLVQGYEQYFGPGTRLTVT.